This entry is about one TCR beta chain. The germline CDR1 and CDR2 sequences are MDHEN and SYDVKM. The length of the CDR3 is 15 residues. V lost 2 bases, J lost 4 bases, and 7 bases stayed unmatched. This sample is drawn from a study of shared T cell receptors in the human thymus. Clones were sequenced by immunoSEQ multiplex PCR, and TCRdb holds only the in-frame ones, with some missing. The sample shows hundreds of thousands of clones, more than 75% of them seen only once. These same records also appear under a second study, on human thymus T cells. That work adds: Healthy Finnish infants undergoing corrective surgery for congenital heart defects provided the donor material. In corrective heart surgery, resections were taken, and these provided the thymus tissue. V and J gene usage appeared biased in thymic and blood repertoires.

J is TRBJ2-7 and V is TRBV28; TRBD1 agrees at 8 bases. Sequencing was done on a sample of thymocytes. This sequence originates from a boy under two years old with a congenital heart defect. The CDR3 DNA reads TGTGCCAGCAGTTTAATTGGCAGGGGGCGGTACGAGCAGTACTTC. Its protein product is CASSLIGRGRYEQYF.